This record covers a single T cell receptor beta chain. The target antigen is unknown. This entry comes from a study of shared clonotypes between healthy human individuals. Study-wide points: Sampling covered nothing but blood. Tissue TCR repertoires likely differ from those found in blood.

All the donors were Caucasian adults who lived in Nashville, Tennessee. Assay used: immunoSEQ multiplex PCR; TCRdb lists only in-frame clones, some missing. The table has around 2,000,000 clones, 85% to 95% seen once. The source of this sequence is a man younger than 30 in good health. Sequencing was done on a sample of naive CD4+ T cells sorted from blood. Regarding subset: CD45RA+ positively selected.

The CDR3 here is CASSLGTGLFGAFF. The CDR3 coding sequence is TGTGCCAGCAGCCTCGGGACAGGACTATTTGGGGCTTTCTTT. The chain is built from TRBV7-9 and TRBJ1-1; 8 bases fit TRBD1. The V gene end was trimmed by 5 bases and the J gene end by 11 bases; junction bases not matched to a gene: 13. Germline CDR1 SEHNR, CDR2 FQNEAQ (reference sequence). The CDR3 extends over 14 amino acids.